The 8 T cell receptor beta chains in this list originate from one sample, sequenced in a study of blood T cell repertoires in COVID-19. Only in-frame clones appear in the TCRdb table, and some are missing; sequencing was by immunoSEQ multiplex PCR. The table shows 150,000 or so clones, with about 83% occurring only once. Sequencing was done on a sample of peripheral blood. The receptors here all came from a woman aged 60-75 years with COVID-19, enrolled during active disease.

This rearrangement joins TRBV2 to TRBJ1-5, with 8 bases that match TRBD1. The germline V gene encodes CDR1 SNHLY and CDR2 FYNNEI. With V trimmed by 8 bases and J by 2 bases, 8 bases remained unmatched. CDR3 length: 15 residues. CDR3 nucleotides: TGTGCCAGCTATACAGGGGGGAATGGCAATCAGCCCCAGCATTTT. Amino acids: CASYTGGNGNQPQHF.

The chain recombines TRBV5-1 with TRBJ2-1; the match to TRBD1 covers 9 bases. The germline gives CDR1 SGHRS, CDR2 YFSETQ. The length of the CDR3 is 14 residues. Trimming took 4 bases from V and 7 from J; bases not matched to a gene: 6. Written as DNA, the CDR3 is TGCGCCAGCAGCGCGGGAGACAGGGGGAATGAGCAGTTCTTC. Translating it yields CASSAGDRGNEQFF. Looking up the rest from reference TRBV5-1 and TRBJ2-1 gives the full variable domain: KAGVTQTPRYLIKTRGQQVTLSCSPISGHRSVSWYQQTPGQGLQFLFEYFSETQRNKGNFPGRFSGRQFSNSRSEMNVSTLELGDSALYLCASSAGDRGNEQFFGPGTRLTVL.

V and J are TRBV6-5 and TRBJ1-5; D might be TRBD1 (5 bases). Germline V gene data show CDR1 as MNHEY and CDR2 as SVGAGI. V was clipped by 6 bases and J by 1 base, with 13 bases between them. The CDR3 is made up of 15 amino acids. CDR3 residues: CASRLLQDSNQPQHF. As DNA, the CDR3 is TGTGCCAGCAGGCTACTACAGGACAGCAATCAGCCCCAGCATTTT.

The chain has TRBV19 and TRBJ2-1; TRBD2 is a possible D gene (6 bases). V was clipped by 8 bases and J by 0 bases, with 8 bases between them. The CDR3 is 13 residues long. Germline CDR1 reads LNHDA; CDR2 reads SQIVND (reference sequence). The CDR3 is CASGTYSYNEQFF. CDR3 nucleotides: TGTGCCAGTGGGACTTACTCCTACAATGAGCAGTTCTTC.

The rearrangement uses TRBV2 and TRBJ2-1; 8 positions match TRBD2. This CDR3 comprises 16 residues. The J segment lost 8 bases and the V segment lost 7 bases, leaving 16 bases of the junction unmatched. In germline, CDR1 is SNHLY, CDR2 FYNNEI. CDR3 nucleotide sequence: TGTGCCAGCACCGAGGGCGGGCGGGGGGATCTGGATGAGCAGTTCTTC. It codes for CASTEGGRGDLDEQFF.

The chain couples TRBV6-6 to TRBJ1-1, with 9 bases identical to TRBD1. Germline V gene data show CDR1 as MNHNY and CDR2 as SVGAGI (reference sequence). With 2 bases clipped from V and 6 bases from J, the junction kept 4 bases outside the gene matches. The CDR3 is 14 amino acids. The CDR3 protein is CASSYGDRAAEAFF. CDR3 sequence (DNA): TGTGCCAGCAGTTACGGGGACAGGGCCGCTGAAGCTTTCTTT.

In DNA form, the CDR3 reads TGTGCCAGTATCAGCGACAGTACTAGCACAGATACGCAGTATTTT. The encoded protein is CASISDSTSTDTQYF. V and J are TRBV6-5 and TRBJ2-3, with TRBD1 as a possible D gene (5 bases). CDR1 is MNHEY and CDR2 is SVGAGI in the germline V gene. V lost 9 bases, J lost 0 bases, and 16 bases lay in between. This CDR3 has 15 residues.

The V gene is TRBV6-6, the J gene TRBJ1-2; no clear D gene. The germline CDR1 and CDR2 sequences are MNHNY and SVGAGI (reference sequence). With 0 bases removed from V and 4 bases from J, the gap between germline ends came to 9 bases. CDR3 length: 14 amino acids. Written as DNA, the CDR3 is TGTGCCAGCAGTTACTCGCGCGGGTCCTATGGCTACACCTTC. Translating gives CASSYSRGSYGYTF.